A selection of T cell receptor beta chains follows, all from one sample in a study of cytomegalovirus exposure and HLA in healthy donors. Data came from immunoSEQ multiplex PCR; TCRdb stores just in-frame clones and leaves some out. The sample shows 130,000 to 150,000 clones, roughly 80% of them seen only once. Input material: PBMCs. Receptors originate from a man aged 40-50 years in good health and CMV-seronegative. The CDR3 runs from the conserved cysteine through the conserved F or W. The D gene is left open where the match is weak. Some rows mark clone size as missing; the rest say once, few, many or name a class of expanded clone.

TRBJ1-6,NA,TRBV19,NA,TGTGCCAGTAGTATAGACAGGGGTTATAATTCACCCCTCCACTTT,CASSIDRGYNSPLHF
TRBJ2-2,NA,TRBV4-3,NA,TGCGCCAGCAGCCAAGGCAGGGGGAACACCGGGGAGCTGTTTTTT,CASSQGRGNTGELFF
TRBJ2-7,TRBD1,TRBV9,NA,TGTGCCAGCAGCCCCCGACAGGGTCTTGGGTTCTACGAGCAGTACTTC,CASSPRQGLGFYEQYF
TRBJ2-7,TRBD1,TRBV18,NA,TGTGCCAGCTCTGGGACAGGGTGGGAACGCGAGCAGTACTTC,CASSGTGWEREQYF
TRBJ2-7,NA,TRBV18,NA,TGTGCCAGCTCACCAGGAGGGGTGGGCGAGCAGTACTTC,CASSPGGVGEQYF
TRBJ2-7,TRBD1,TRBV30,NA,TGTGCCTGGAGCGCGGACAGGGGGGACTACGAGCAGTACTTC,CAWSADRGDYEQYF
TRBJ2-7,NA,TRBV7-2,NA,TGTGCCAGCAGGGACGACAGCGTTGCCCCCTACGAGCAGTACTTC,CASRDDSVAPYEQYF
TRBJ2-1,NA,TRBV6-5,NA,TGTGCCACCCTCGGGATCTACAATGAGCAGTTCTTC,CATLGIYNEQFF
TRBJ1-5,NA,TRBV6-1,once,TGTGCCAGCAGTGACTTGCAGGGAAGATATCAGCCCCAGCATTTT,CASSDLQGRYQPQHF
TRBJ1-2,TRBD1,TRBV14,NA,TGTGCCAGCAGCCTGGGGACAGTCAACTATGGCTACACCTTC,CASSLGTVNYGYTF
TRBJ2-7,NA,TRBV7-8,NA,TGTGCCAGCAGCTTAGAGGGGACAAACCAGAACTACGAGCAGTACTTC,CASSLEGTNQNYEQYF
TRBJ2-3,TRBD1,TRBV6-1,NA,TGTGCCAGCAGTGAGGGGACAGGGATCTTGGAGCAGTATTTT,CASSEGTGILEQYF
TRBJ2-5,NA,TRBV7-2,NA,TGTGCCAGCAGCTCCAAGACTATATTCCAAGAGACCCAGTACTTC,CASSSKTIFQETQYF
TRBJ2-1,TRBD2,TRBV4-3,NA,TGCGCCAGCAGTACTGGGACTAGCGGGGCGACAAGGCAGTACATTGGTGAGCAGTTCTTC,CASSTGTSGATRQYIGEQFF
TRBJ2-5,TRBD1,TRBV9,once,TGTGCCAGCAGCAGCCGACAGGGGAGGGAGACCCAGTACTTC,CASSSRQGRETQYF
TRBJ2-5,TRBD2,TRBV6-6,NA,TGTGCCAGCAGTACGCTAGCGGGGGGGCCTCAAGAGACCCAGTACTTC,CASSTLAGGPQETQYF
TRBJ2-3,TRBD2,TRBV10-1,NA,TGCGCCAGCAGTGACCCGCGGGGGGGCACAGATACGCAGTATTTT,CASSDPRGGTDTQYF
TRBJ2-7,NA,TRBV10-1,NA,TGCGCCAGCAGTGAGCTGAGACCGGGGGTGGGGGAGCAGTACTTC,CASSELRPGVGEQYF
TRBJ1-5,TRBD1,TRBV5-8,NA,TGTGCCAGCAGCCCCGGACAGGGGGCGAATCAGCCCCAGCATTTT,CASSPGQGANQPQHF
TRBJ2-7,TRBD1,TRBV5-5,NA,TGTGCCAGCAGCTTGGTGAGACAGGGGCCTTTCTCCTACGAGCAGTACTTC,CASSLVRQGPFSYEQYF
TRBJ1-2,NA,TRBV2,NA,TGTGCCAGCAGTGAACAGAACTATGGCTACACCTTC,CASSEQNYGYTF
TRBJ2-7,TRBD2,TRBV27,NA,TGTGCCAGCAGTCCAGCGGGGGAACACGAGCAGTACTTC,CASSPAGEHEQYF
TRBJ1-2,NA,TRBV7-2,NA,TGTGCCAGCACCCACCAGGTTGTGGCAGGCTCAGGCGGCTACACCTTC,CASTHQVVAGSGGYTF
TRBJ2-7,TRBD1,TRBV9,NA,TGTGCCAGCAGCGTTACAGGGGACTCCTACGAGCAGTACTTC,CASSVTGDSYEQYF
TRBJ1-2,TRBD1,TRBV5-1,NA,TGCGCCAGCAGCCCGGGAGGGGGCAGCTATGGCTACACCTTC,CASSPGGGSYGYTF
TRBJ1-6,NA,TRBV25-1,NA,TGTGCCAGCACCGGCGGGTTCCATAATTCCCCCCTCCACTTT,CASTGGFHNSPLHF
TRBJ2-7,NA,TRBV10-1,once,TGCGCCAGCAGTGATAACTACGAGCAGTACTTC,CASSDNYEQYF
TRBJ2-2,NA,TRBV5-4,NA,TGTGCCAGCGGCAATCGCGGGGCGAACACCGGGGAGCTGTTTTTT,CASGNRGANTGELFF
TRBJ1-2,NA,TRBV29-1,NA,TGCAGCGTTAACTTGGGGGGTTCCTATGGCTACACCTTC,CSVNLGGSYGYTF
TRBJ1-5,NA,TRBV27,NA,TGTGCCAGCAGTTTACGGGCAGGGGCCGGGAATCAGCCCCAGCATTTT,CASSLRAGAGNQPQHF
TRBJ2-3,TRBD2,TRBV5-4,NA,TGTGCCAGCAGCTTCGGCACTAGCGGGGGGGATACGCAGTATTTT,CASSFGTSGGDTQYF
TRBJ1-5,NA,TRBV7-2,NA,TGTGCCAGCAGCCTTAGGGAGAGCAATCAGCCCCAGCATTTT,CASSLRESNQPQHF
TRBJ1-5,TRBD1,TRBV7-9,NA,TGTGCCAGCAGCACAGGGGGCGGGGGCAATCAGCCCCAGCATTTT,CASSTGGGGNQPQHF
TRBJ1-3,TRBD1,TRBV7-8,NA,TGTGCCAGCAGCTTAAGTTCGACAGGGACTGGAAACACCATATATTTT,CASSLSSTGTGNTIYF
TRBJ2-1,TRBD2,TRBV5-6,NA,TGTGCCAGCAGGCTGAGGTTTCGCGGGGGGCGAGACTCCTACAATGAGCAGTTCTTC,CASRLRFRGGRDSYNEQFF
TRBJ2-7,TRBD1,TRBV7-6,NA,TGTGCCAGCAGCCCGAGGACAGGGCCCTACGAGCAGTACTTC,CASSPRTGPYEQYF
TRBJ2-3,TRBD1,TRBV4-1,once,TGCGCCAGCAGCCAGACAGGGTTCGCAGATACGCAGTATTTT,CASSQTGFADTQYF
TRBJ1-2,TRBD1,TRBV6-5,once,TGTGCCAGCAGTTTGGAGGGGGCCTATGGCTACACCTTC,CASSLEGAYGYTF
TRBJ2-1,TRBD1,TRBV19,NA,TGTGCCAGTAGTAAGAGGGACAGGGGGCTTTCCTACAATGAGCAGTTCTTC,CASSKRDRGLSYNEQFF
TRBJ1-3,NA,TRBV28,few,TGTGCCAGCGGCACAGGCGTCTCTGGAAACACCATATATTTT,CASGTGVSGNTIYF